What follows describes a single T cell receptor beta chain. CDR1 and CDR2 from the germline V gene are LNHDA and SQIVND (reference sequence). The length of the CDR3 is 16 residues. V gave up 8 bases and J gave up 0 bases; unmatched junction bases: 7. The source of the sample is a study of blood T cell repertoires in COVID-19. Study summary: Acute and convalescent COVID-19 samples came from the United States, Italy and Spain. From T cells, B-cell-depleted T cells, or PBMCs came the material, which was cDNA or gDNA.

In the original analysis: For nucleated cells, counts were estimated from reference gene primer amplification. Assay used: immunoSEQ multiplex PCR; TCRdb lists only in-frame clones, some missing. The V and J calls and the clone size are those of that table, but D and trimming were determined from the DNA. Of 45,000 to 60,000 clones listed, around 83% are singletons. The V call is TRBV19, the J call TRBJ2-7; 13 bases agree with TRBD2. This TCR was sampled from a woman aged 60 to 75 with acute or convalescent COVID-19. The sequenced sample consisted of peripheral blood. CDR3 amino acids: CASEPGTSGNSYEQYF. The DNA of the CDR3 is TGTGCCAGTGAACCCGGGACTAGCGGGAACTCCTACGAGCAGTACTTC. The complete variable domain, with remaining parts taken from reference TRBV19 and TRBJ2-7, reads DGGITQSPKYLFRKEGQNVTLSCEQNLNHDAMYWYRQDPGQGLRLIYYSQIVNDFQKGDIAEGYSVSREKKESFPLTVTSAQKNPTAFYLCASEPGTSGNSYEQYFGPGTRLTVT.